This T cell receptor beta chain comes out of a study of cytomegalovirus exposure and HLA in healthy donors. General study results and limits: DRB1 had the most TCR associations and HLA-C the fewest, a later analysis found, with rates varying by HLA locus. V- and J-gene trimming of TCR beta was linked (in a later analysis) to a missense DCLRE1C variant.

This CDR3 comprises 14 residues. From germline, CDR1 is LNHDA and CDR2 SQIVND (reference sequence). V was cut by 0 bases and J by 8 bases, with 11 bases left in between. With 60 Vbeta and 13 Jbeta primers, the PCR was carried out. The protocol was immunoSEQ multiplex PCR, while the TCRdb copy is restricted to in-frame clones and leaves out a portion. The data contain some 130,000 clones, around 80% of them seen just once; the ten biggest clones take up 3% to 4%. Worth noting for this clone: Its antigen is currently unknown.

V usage is TRBV19 and J usage is TRBJ2-1, with a possible D match to TRBD1 (5 bases). The TCR was taken from a woman in her thirties or forties in good health and CMV-seronegative. The source material was PBMCs. The chain's CDR3 is CASSIDRGFDEQFF. The CDR3 DNA reads TGTGCCAGTAGTATAGATAGGGGCTTCGATGAGCAGTTCTTC.